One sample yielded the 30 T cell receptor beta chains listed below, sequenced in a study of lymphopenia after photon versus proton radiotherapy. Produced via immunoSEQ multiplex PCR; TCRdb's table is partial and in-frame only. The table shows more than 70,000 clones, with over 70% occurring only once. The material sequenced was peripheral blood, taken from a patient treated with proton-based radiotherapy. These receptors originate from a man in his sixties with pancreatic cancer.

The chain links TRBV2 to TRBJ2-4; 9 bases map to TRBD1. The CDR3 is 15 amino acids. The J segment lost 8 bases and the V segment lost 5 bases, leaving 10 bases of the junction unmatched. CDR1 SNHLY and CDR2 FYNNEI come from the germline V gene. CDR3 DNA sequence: TGTGCCAGCAGTCAACAGGGGGCTAAGGGGGACATTCAGTACTTC. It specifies CASSQQGAKGDIQYF.

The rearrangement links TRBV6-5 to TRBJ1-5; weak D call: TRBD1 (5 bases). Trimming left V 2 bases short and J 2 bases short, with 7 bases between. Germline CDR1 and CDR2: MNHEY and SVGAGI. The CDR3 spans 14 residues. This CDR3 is CASSYGGGNQPQHF. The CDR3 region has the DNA TGTGCCAGCAGTTACGGGGGGGGCAATCAGCCCCAGCATTTT.

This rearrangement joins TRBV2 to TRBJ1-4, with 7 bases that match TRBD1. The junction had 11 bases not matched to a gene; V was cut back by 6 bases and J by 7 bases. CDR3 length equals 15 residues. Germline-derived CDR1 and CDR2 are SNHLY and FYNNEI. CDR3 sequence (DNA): TGTGCCAGCAGACTTGACAGGGCGATCGGTGAAAAACTGTTTTTT. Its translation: CASRLDRAIGEKLFF.

The CDR3 nucleotides read TGCGCCAGCAGCTGGGGAGGGACTAGCGGGGACAATGAGCAGTTCTTC. It is translated as CASSWGGTSGDNEQFF. The chain links TRBV5-1 to TRBJ2-1; 13 bases line up with TRBD2. Germline CDR1 SGHRS, CDR2 YFSETQ. V lost 3 bases, J lost 5 bases, and 5 bases stayed unmatched. This CDR3 spans 16 amino acids.

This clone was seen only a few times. CDR3 nucleotides: TGCGCCAGCAGCCAAGAAAGGTTACAGAACTATGGCTACACCTTC. Its translation is CASSQERLQNYGYTF. This sequence joins TRBV4-3 and TRBJ1-2; D is undetermined. CDR1 LGHNA and CDR2 YSLEER come from the germline V gene. The CDR3 runs to 15 residues. V was trimmed by 0 bases and J by 2 bases, leaving 10 bases between them.

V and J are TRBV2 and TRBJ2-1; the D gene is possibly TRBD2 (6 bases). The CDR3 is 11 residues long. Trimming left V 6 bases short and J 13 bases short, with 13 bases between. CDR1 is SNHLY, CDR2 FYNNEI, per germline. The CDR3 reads CASSQTSLQFF. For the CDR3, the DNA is TGTGCCAGCAGCCAGACTAGTTTACAGTTCTTC.

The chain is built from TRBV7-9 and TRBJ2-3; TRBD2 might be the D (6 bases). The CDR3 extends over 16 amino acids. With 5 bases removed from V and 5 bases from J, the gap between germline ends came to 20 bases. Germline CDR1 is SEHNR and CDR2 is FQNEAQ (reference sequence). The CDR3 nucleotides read TGTGCCAGCAGCCCACGGCTGGGGGGAGATAGAGATACGCAGTATTTT. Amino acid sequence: CASSPRLGGDRDTQYF.

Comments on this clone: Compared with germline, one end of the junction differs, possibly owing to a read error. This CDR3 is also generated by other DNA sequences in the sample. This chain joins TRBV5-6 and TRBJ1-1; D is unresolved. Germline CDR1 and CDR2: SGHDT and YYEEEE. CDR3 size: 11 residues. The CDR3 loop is CASSWNAEAFF. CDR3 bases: TGTGCCAGCAGCTGGAACGCTGAAGCTTTCTTT. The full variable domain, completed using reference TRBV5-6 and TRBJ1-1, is DAGVTQSPTHLIKTRGQQVTLRCSPKSGHDTVSWYQQALGQGPQFIFQYYEEEERQRGNFPDRFSGHQFPNYSSELNVNALLLGDSALYLCASSWNAEAFFGQGTRLTVV.

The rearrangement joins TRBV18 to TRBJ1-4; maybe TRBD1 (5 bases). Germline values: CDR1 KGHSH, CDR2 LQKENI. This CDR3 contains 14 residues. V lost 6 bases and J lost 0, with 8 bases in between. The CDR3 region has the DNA TGTGCCAGCTCGGAGGGGACAACTAATGAAAAACTGTTTTTT. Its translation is CASSEGTTNEKLFF.

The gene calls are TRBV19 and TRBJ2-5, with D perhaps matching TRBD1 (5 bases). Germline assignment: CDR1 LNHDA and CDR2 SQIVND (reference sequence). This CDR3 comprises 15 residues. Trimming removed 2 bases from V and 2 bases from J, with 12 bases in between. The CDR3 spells CASSIRRQLQETQYF. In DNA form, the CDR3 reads TGTGCCAGTAGTATAAGGAGACAGCTGCAAGAGACCCAGTACTTC.

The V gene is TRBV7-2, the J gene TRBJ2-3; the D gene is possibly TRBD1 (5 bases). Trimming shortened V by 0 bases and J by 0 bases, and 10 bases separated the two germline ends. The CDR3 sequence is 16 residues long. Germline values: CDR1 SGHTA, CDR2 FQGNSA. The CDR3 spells CASSLARGKSTDTQYF. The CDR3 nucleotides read TGTGCCAGCAGCTTAGCTAGGGGCAAGAGCACAGATACGCAGTATTTT.

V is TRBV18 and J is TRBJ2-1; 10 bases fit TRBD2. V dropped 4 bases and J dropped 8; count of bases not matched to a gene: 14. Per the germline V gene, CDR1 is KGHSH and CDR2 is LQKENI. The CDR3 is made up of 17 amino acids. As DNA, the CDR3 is TGTGCCAGCTCACGCCGAGGATCTAGCGGGAGCGACGATGAGCAGTTCTTC. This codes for CASSRRGSSGSDDEQFF.

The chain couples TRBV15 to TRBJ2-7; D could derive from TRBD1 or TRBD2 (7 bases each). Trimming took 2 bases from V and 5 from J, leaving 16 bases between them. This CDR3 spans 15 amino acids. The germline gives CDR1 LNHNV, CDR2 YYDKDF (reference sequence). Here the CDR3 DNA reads TGTGCCACCAGCAGAAGGTTGGGAGGGGGCAACGAGCAGTACTTC. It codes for CATSRRLGGGNEQYF.

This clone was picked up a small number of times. This CDR3 is CASSPDRGLVEQYF. CDR3 bases: TGTGCCAGCAGTCCAGACAGGGGGCTAGTCGAGCAGTACTTC. This chain connects TRBV27 to TRBJ2-7, with TRBD1 matching over 10 bases. The J segment lost 6 bases and the V segment lost 5 bases, leaving 7 bases of the junction unmatched. The germline V gene encodes CDR1 MNHEY and CDR2 SMNVEV (reference sequence). The CDR3 has 14 amino acids.

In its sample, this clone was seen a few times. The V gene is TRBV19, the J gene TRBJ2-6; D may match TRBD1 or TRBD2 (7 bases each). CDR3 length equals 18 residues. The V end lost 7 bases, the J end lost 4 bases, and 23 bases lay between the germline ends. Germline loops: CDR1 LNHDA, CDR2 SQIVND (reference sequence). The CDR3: CASKQGRGGVAGANVLTF. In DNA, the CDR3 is TGTGCCAGTAAACAGGGGAGGGGAGGTGTTGCCGGGGCCAACGTCCTGACTTTC.

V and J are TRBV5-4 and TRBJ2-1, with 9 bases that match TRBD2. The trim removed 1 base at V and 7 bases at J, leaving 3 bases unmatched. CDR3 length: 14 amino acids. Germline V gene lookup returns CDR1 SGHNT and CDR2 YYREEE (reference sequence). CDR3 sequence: CASSLLAGRNEQFF. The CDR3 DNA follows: TGTGCCAGCAGCTTGCTAGCGGGAAGGAATGAGCAGTTCTTC.

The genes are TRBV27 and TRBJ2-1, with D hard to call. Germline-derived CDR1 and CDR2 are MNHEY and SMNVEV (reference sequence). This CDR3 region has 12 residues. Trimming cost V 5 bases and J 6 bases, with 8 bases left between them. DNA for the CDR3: TGTGCCAGCAGTGGGCAGATCAATGAGCAGTTCTTC. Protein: CASSGQINEQFF.

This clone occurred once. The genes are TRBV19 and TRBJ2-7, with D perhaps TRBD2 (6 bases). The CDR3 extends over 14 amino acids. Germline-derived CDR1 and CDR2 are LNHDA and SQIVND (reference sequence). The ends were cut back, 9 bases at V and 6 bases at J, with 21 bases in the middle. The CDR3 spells CARGRDFDKGEQYF. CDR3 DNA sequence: TGTGCCAGGGGGCGGGACTTCGATAAGGGCGAGCAGTACTTC.

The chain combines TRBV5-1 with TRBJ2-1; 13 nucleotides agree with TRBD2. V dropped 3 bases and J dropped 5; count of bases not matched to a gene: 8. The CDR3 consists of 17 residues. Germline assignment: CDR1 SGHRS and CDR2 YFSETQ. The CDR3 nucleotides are TGCGCCAGCAGCTCACGTCCCGGGACTAGCGGGAACAATGAGCAGTTCTTC. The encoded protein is CASSSRPGTSGNNEQFF. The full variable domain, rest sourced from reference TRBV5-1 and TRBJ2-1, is KAGVTQTPRYLIKTRGQQVTLSCSPISGHRSVSWYQQTPGQGLQFLFEYFSETQRNKGNFPGRFSGRQFSNSRSEMNVSTLELGDSALYLCASSSRPGTSGNNEQFFGPGTRLTVL.

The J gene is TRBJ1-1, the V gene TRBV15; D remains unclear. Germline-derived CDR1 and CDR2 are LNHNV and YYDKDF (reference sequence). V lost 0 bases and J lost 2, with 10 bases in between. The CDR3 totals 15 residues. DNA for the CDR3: TGTGCCACCAGCAGAGATTTGGGCAGTAACACTGAAGCTTTCTTT. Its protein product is CATSRDLGSNTEAFF.

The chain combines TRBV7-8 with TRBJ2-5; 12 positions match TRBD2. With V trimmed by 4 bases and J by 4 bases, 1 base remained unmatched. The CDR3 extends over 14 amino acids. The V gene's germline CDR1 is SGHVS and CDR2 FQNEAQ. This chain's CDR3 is CASSSGLAGETQYF. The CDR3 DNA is TGTGCCAGCAGCTCGGGACTAGCGGGAGAGACCCAGTACTTC. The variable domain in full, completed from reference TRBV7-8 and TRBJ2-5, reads GAGVSQSPRYKVAKRGQDVALRCDPISGHVSLFWYQQALGQGPEFLTYFQNEAQLDKSGLPSDRFFAERPEGSVSTLKIQRTQQEDSAVYLCASSSGLAGETQYFGPGTRLLVL.

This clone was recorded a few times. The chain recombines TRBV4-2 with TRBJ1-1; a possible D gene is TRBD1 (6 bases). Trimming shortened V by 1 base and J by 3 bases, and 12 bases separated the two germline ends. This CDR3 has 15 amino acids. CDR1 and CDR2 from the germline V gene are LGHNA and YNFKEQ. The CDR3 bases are TGTGCCAGCAGCCAAGTTTGGGACATAGACACTGAAGCTTTCTTT. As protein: CASSQVWDIDTEAFF.

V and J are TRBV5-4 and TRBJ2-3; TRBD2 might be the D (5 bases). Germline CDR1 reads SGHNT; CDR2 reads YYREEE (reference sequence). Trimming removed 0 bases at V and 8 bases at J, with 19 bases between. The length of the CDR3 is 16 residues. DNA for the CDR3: TGTGCCAGCAGCTTGGACGCTAGCCCTTATGGAGGTACGCAGTATTTT. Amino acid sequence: CASSLDASPYGGTQYF.

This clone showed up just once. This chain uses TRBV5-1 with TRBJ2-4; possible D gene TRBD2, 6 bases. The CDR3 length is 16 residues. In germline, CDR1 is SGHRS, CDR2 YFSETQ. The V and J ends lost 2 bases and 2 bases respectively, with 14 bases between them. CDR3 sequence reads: CASSFSSDGSKNIQYF. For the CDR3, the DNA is TGCGCCAGCAGCTTCTCTAGCGATGGGTCCAAAAACATTCAGTACTTC.

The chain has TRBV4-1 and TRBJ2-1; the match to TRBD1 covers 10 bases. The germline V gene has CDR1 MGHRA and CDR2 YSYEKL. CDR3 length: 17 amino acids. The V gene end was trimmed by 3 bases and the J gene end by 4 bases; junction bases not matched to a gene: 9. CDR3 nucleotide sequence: TGCGCCAGCAGCCACCCCACGACAGGGGGCGCTTACAATGAGCAGTTCTTC. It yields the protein CASSHPTTGGAYNEQFF.

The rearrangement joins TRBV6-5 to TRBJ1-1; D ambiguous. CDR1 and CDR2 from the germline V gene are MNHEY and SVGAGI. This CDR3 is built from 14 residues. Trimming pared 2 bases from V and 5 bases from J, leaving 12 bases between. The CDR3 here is CASSYGRGRTEAFF. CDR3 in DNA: TGTGCCAGCAGTTACGGCAGAGGGCGGACTGAAGCTTTCTTT.

The CDR3 region is CASSVDRGGETQYF. As DNA, the CDR3 is TGTGCCAGCAGCGTAGACAGGGGAGGGGAGACCCAGTACTTC. The chain joins TRBV9 to TRBJ2-5; either TRBD1 or TRBD2 may supply D (7 bases each). Germline values: CDR1 SGDLS, CDR2 YYNGEE. This CDR3 contains 14 residues. Trimming took 0 bases from V and 5 from J, leaving 11 bases between them. Based on the CDR3 plus reference TRBV9 and TRBJ2-5, the full variable domain is DSGVTQTPKHLITATGQRVTLRCSPRSGDLSVYWYQQSLDQGLQFLIQYYNGEERAKGNILERFSAQQFPDLHSELNLSSLELGDSALYFCASSVDRGGETQYFGPGTRLLVL.

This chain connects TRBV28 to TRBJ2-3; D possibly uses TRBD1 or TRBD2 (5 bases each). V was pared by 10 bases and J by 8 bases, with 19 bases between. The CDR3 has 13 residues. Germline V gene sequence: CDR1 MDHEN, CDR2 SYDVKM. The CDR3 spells CAITTGAVGTQYF. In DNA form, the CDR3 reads TGTGCCATCACTACCGGGGCCGTGGGTACGCAGTATTTT.

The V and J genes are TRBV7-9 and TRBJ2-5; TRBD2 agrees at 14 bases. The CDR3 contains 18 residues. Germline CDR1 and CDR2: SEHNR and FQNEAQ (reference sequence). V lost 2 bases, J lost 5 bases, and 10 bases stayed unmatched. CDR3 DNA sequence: TGTGCCAGCAGCTTATTTGGACTAGCGGGAGGTACGGAGGAGACCCAGTACTTC. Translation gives CASSLFGLAGGTEETQYF.

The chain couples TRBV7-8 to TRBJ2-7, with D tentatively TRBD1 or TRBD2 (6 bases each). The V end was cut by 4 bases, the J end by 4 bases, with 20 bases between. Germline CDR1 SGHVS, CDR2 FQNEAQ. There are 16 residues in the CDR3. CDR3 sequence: CASSSLGGGTPYEQYF. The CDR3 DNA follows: TGTGCCAGCAGCTCCCTAGGGGGAGGAACACCTTACGAGCAGTACTTC.